This T cell receptor (beta chain) was captured in a study of blood T cell repertoires in COVID-19. Overall study: There were acute and convalescent COVID-19 samples, and they came from the United States, Italy and Spain.

Enrollees, about 18 to 89 years old, lived in 25 or so US areas. Cohorts were determined from participant-reported clinical history. Exposed enrollees had met someone with a PCR-confirmed or clinician-diagnosed COVID-19 case at some point within the 2 weeks before study entry. Profiled with immunoSEQ multiplex PCR; TCRdb holds only in-frame clones, not every one. The sample lists 350,000 to 400,000 clones, 90% to 95% occurring once. The length of the CDR3 is 15 residues. Per germline, CDR1 LNHNV and CDR2 YYDKDF (reference sequence). V lost 5 bases and J lost 2; bases outside the gene matches: 5. This clone was seen only once.

The TCR sequence derives from a woman in her thirties or forties who had been exposed to COVID-19. The source material was PBMCs or T cells enriched from blood (not recorded which). The J gene is TRBJ2-2, the V gene TRBV15; TRBD2 matches at 7 bases. The CDR3 is CATSWEGPNTGELFF. CDR3 bases: TGTGCCACCAGCTGGGAGGGCCCAAACACCGGGGAGCTGTTTTTT.